The clone carrying this T cell receptor (beta chain) was recorded a few times. What it binds is not known. CDR3 length: 16 amino acids. Trimming removed 1 base at V and 6 bases at J, with 16 bases between. CDR1 LNHDA and CDR2 SQIVND come from the germline V gene (reference sequence). The source material, RNA transcripts, was used to amplify TCR beta CDR3 regions. Researchers ran a first-round RT-PCR on the TCR CDR3 using the HTBI primer set. MiXCR, run by TCRdb on the multiplex PCR reads, gives a single entry per CDR3 protein. Of 600,000 or so distinct CDR3 sequences in the sample, 13% to 15% were seen once. These data belong to a study of T cells in Graves' hyperthyroidism and ophthalmopathy. Study-wide results and caveats: Blood held most thyroid clonotypes expanded above 0.001 frequency.

V and J are TRBV19 and TRBJ1-5; D is possibly TRBD1 (6 bases). Sequences were obtained from blood. This receptor was obtained from a woman in her forties or fifties with Graves' ophthalmopathy. CDR3 nucleotide sequence: TGTGCCAGTAGTATAGCGCGAGGGGGGGCGACTCAGCCCCAGCATTTT. Protein product: CASSIARGGATQPQHF. The whole variable domain, filled in from reference TRBV19 and TRBJ1-5, reads DGGITQSPKYLFRKEGQNVTLSCEQNLNHDAMYWYRQDPGQGLRLIYYSQIVNDFQKGDIAEGYSVSREKKESFPLTVTSAQKNPTAFYLCASSIARGGATQPQHFGDGTRLSIL.